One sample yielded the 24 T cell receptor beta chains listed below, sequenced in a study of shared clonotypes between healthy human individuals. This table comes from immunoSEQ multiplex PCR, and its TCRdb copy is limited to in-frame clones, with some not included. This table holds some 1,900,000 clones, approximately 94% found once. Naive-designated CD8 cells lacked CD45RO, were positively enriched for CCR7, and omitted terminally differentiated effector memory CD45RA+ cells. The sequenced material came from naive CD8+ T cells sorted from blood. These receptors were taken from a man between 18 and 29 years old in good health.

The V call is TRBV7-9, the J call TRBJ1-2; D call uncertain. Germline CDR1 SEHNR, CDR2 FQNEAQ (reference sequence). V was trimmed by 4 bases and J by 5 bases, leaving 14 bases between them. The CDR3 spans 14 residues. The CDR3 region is CASSSPLDGYGYTF. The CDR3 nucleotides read TGTGCCAGCAGCTCCCCTTTAGACGGATATGGCTACACCTTC. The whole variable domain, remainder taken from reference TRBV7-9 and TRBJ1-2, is DTGVSQNPRHKITKRGQNVTFRCDPISEHNRLYWYRQTLGQGPEFLTYFQNEAQLEKSRLLSDRFSAERPKGSFSTLEIQRTEQGDSAMYLCASSSPLDGYGYTFGSGTRLTVV.

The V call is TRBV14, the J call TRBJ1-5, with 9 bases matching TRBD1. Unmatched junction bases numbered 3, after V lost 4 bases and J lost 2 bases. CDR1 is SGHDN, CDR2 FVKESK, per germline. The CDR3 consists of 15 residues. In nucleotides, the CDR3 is TGTGCCAGCAGCCCTAGGACAGGGGGCAATCAGCCCCAGCATTTT. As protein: CASSPRTGGNQPQHF.

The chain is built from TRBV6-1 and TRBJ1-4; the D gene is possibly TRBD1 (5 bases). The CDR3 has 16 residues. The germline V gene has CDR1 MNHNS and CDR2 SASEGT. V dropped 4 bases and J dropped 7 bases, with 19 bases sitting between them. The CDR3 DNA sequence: TGTGCCAGCAGTGGGCATTCAACAGGTTCCGGTGAAAAACTGTTTTTT. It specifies CASSGHSTGSGEKLFF.

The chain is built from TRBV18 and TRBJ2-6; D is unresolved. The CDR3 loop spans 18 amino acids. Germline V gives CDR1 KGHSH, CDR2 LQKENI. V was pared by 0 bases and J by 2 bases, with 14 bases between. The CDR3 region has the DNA TGTGCCAGCTCACCACCGCTTGGCGGTCTAGCTGGGGCCAACGTCCTGACTTTC. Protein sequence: CASSPPLGGLAGANVLTF.

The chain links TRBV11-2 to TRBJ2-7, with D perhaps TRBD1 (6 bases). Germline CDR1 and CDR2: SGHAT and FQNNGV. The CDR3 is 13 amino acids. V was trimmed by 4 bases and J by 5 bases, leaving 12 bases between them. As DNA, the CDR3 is TGTGCCAGCAGCTACTCAGGGGAGAACGAGCAGTACTTC. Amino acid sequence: CASSYSGENEQYF.

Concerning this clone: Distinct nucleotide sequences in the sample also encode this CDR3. The DNA of the CDR3 is TGTGCCAGCAGTTACAGGGCTAATGAGCAGTTCTTC. Protein sequence: CASSYRANEQFF. The chain is built from TRBV6-5 and TRBJ2-1, with D unresolved. Trimming shortened V by 2 bases and J by 7 bases, and 6 bases separated the two germline ends. Germline CDR1 reads MNHEY; CDR2 reads SVGAGI. The length of the CDR3 is 12 residues.

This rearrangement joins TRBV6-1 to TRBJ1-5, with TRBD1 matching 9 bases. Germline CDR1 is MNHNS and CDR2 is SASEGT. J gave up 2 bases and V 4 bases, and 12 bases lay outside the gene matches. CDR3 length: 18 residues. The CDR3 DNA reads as TGTGCCAGCAGTGGAGGGACAGGGTTTGGTTTCCGCAATCAGCCCCAGCATTTT. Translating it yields CASSGGTGFGFRNQPQHF.

The CDR3 region has the DNA TGTGCCAGCAGCACGCGGACCTTCGGAGACTCACCCCTCCACTTT. Its protein is CASSTRTFGDSPLHF. The rearrangement joins TRBV5-8 to TRBJ1-6; D call uncertain. V dropped 4 bases and J dropped 10 bases, with 18 bases sitting between them. Germline CDR1 and CDR2: SGHTS and YDEGEE. The CDR3 contains 15 residues.

The CDR3 reads CASSPPLPDTQYF. CDR3 bases: TGTGCCAGCAGCCCCCCCCTTCCAGATACGCAGTATTTT. The chain recombines TRBV5-6 with TRBJ2-3, with unresolved D. The germline gives CDR1 SGHDT, CDR2 YYEEEE. This CDR3 comprises 13 residues. V lost 4 bases to trimming and J lost 4 bases, with 10 bases between them.

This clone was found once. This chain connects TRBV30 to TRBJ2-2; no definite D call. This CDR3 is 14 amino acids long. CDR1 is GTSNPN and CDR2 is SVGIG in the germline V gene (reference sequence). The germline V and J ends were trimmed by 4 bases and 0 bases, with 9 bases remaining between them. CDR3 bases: TGTGCCTGGACTCTTAAGTCGAACACCGGGGAGCTGTTTTTT. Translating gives CAWTLKSNTGELFF.

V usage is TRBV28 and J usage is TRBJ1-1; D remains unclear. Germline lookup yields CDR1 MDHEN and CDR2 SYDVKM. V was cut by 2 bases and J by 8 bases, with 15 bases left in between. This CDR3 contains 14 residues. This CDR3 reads CASSLSWSFGEAFF. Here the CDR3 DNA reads TGTGCCAGCAGTTTAAGTTGGTCGTTTGGGGAAGCTTTCTTT.

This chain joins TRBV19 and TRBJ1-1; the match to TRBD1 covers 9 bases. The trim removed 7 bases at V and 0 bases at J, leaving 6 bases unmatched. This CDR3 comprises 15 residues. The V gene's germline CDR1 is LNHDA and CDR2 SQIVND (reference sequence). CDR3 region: CASTATGGLNTEAFF. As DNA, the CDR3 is TGTGCCAGTACAGCGACAGGGGGTTTGAACACTGAAGCTTTCTTT.

The DNA for the CDR3 is TGTGCCAGCACCGGGACAGGGGCAAACTATGGCTACACCTTC. Translated, it gives CASTGTGANYGYTF. This chain links TRBV27 with TRBJ1-2, with TRBD1 identical over 10 bases. V lost 7 bases and J lost 2; bases outside the gene matches: 4. Germline CDR1 MNHEY, CDR2 SMNVEV (reference sequence). The CDR3 has 14 amino acids.

CDR3 sequence (DNA): TGTGCCAGCAGCTTGGCGCAAGCAGATACGCAGTATTTT. Amino acids: CASSLAQADTQYF. V and J are TRBV5-6 and TRBJ2-3; D is undetermined. Germline CDR1 is SGHDT and CDR2 is YYEEEE. The V end was cut by 0 bases, the J end by 4 bases, with 6 bases between. The CDR3 has 13 amino acids.

The CDR3 sequence is CASSPQEGGEEETQYF. In DNA, the CDR3 is TGCGCCAGCAGCCCCCAGGAGGGGGGAGAGGAGGAGACCCAGTACTTC. The chain is built from TRBV4-1 and TRBJ2-5; D could derive from TRBD1 or TRBD2 (6 bases each). The ends were cut back, 4 bases at V and 5 bases at J, with 20 bases in the middle. CDR1 is MGHRA and CDR2 is YSYEKL in the germline V gene. The CDR3 loop spans 16 amino acids.

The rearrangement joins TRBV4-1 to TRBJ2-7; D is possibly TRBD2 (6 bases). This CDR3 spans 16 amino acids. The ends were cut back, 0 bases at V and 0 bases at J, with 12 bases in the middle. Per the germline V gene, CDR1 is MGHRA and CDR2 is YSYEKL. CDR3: CASSQDLGLFSYEQYF. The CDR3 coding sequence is TGCGCCAGCAGCCAAGACCTGGGACTGTTCTCCTACGAGCAGTACTTC.

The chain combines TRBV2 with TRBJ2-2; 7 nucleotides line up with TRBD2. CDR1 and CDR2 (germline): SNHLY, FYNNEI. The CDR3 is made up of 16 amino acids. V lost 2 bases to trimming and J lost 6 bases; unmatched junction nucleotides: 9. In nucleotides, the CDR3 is TGTGCCAGCAGTGAACCCGAGGAGCGGGATGCCGGGGAGCTGTTTTTT. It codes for CASSEPEERDAGELFF.

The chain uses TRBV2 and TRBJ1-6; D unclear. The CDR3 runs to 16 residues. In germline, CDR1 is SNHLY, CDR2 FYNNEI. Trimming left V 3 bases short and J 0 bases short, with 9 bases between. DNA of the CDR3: TGTGCCAGCAGTGAGACCAGTAGCTCCTATAATTCACCCCTCCACTTT. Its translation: CASSETSSSYNSPLHF.

The DNA for the CDR3 is TGTGCCATCAGTGAGCCAGCTCTGAGCGCAGATACGCAGTATTTT. Protein product: CAISEPALSADTQYF. This chain links TRBV10-3 with TRBJ2-3; D unclear. Trimming shortened V by 2 bases and J by 4 bases, and 13 bases separated the two germline ends. The CDR3 totals 15 residues. Looked up from germline, CDR1 is ENHRY and CDR2 is SYGVKD.

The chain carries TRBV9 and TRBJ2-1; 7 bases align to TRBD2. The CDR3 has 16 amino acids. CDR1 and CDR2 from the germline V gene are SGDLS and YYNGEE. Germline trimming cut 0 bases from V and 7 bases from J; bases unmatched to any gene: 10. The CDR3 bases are TGTGCCAGCAGCGTAGCTAACCTAGCGGTGGGGAATGAGCAGTTCTTC. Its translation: CASSVANLAVGNEQFF.

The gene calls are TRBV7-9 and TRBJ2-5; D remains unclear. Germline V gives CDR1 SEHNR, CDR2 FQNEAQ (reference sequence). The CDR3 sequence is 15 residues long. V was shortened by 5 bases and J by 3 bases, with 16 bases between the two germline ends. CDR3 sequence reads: CASSPSHRTEETQYF. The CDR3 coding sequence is TGTGCCAGCAGCCCCTCTCATAGGACCGAAGAGACCCAGTACTTC.

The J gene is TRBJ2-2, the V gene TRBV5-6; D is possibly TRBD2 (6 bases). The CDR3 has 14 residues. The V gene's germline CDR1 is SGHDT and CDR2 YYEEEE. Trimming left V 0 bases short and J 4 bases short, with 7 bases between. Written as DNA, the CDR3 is TGTGCCAGCAGCTTGGCGGGAGCCACCGGGGAGCTGTTTTTT. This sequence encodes CASSLAGATGELFF.

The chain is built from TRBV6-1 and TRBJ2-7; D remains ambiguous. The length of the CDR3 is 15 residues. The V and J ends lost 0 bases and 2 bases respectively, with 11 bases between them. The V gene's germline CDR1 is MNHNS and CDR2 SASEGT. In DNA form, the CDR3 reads TGTGCCAGCAGTGAAGCCGGTAGCATGGCCTACGAGCAGTACTTC. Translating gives CASSEAGSMAYEQYF.

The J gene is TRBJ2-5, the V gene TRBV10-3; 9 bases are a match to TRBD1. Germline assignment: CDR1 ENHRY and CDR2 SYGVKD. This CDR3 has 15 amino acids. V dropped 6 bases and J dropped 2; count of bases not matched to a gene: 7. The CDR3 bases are TGTGCCATCAGACAGGGGGCGTCTCCACAAGAGACCCAGTACTTC. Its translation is CAIRQGASPQETQYF.